The 28 T cell receptor beta chains listed next were all sequenced from one sample in a study of control samples from healthy donors and cancer patients (dated by TCRdb to 2018 to 2020). The library was prepared using the immunoSEQ multiplex PCR assay. The immuneACCESS repertoire file appears here via TCRdb, limited to in-frame rearrangements. These files lack a portion of the clones; in checked studies, under half of the deficit traces to unresolved V genes, and the cause of the others is not known. Across this sample there are tens of thousands of clones, with 89% seen only once. The top ten hold 5% to 7% of the sample. The source material was PBMCs. Receptors originate from a man in his 60s with colorectal cancer.

The chain has TRBV9 and TRBJ1-4, with a possible D match to TRBD1 (6 bases). In germline, CDR1 is SGDLS, CDR2 YYNGEE. The germline V and J ends were trimmed by 4 bases and 5 bases, with 15 bases remaining between them. This CDR3 has 15 amino acids. The CDR3: CASSFQGTGNEKLFF. Written as DNA, the CDR3 is TGTGCCAGCAGCTTCCAGGGGACTGGGAATGAAAAACTGTTTTTT. The variable domain in full, completed from reference TRBV9 and TRBJ1-4, reads DSGVTQTPKHLITATGQRVTLRCSPRSGDLSVYWYQQSLDQGLQFLIQYYNGEERAKGNILERFSAQQFPDLHSELNLSSLELGDSALYFCASSFQGTGNEKLFFGSGTQLSVL.

The rearrangement uses TRBV7-8 and TRBJ2-2, with TRBD1 matching 7 bases. This CDR3 contains 14 residues. The V gene's germline CDR1 is SGHVS and CDR2 FQNEAQ. V lost 5 bases, J lost 6 bases, and 6 bases stayed unmatched. CDR3 nucleotides: TGTGCCAGCAGCGACGACAGGGTCGCCGGGGAGCTGTTTTTT. Translated: CASSDDRVAGELFF. The variable domain in full, completed from reference TRBV7-8 and TRBJ2-2, reads GAGVSQSPRYKVAKRGQDVALRCDPISGHVSLFWYQQALGQGPEFLTYFQNEAQLDKSGLPSDRFFAERPEGSVSTLKIQRTQQEDSAVYLCASSDDRVAGELFFGEGSRLTVL.

The chain couples TRBV27 to TRBJ1-5; 7 bases match TRBD1. Germline CDR1 and CDR2: MNHEY and SMNVEV (reference sequence). The J segment lost 0 bases and the V segment lost 4 bases, leaving 3 bases of the junction unmatched. The CDR3 loop spans 15 amino acids. In DNA, the CDR3 is TGTGCCAGCAGTTGGACAGGTAGTAGCAATCAGCCCCAGCATTTT. This encodes CASSWTGSSNQPQHF.

The CDR3 nucleotides read TGTGCCAGCTCACCAGCGGGAAGAAGGAATGAGCAGTTCTTC. Translating it yields CASSPAGRRNEQFF. This chain uses TRBV18 with TRBJ2-1; a weak D match, TRBD2 (6 bases). Germline loops: CDR1 KGHSH, CDR2 LQKENI. With 2 bases removed from V and 7 bases from J, the gap between germline ends came to 12 bases. This CDR3 spans 14 amino acids.

Here the CDR3 reads CASSDAAERNTIYF. As DNA, the CDR3 is TGTGCCAGCAGTGATGCGGCAGAGCGGAACACCATATATTTT. The V gene is TRBV25-1, the J gene TRBJ1-3; D remains unclear. The CDR3 length is 14 residues. Germline V gene sequence: CDR1 MGHDK, CDR2 SYGVNS. The V end lost 3 bases, the J end lost 7 bases, and 13 bases lay between the germline ends.

The chain uses TRBV4-1 and TRBJ2-5; tentatively, D is TRBD1 or TRBD2 (6 bases each). Trimming pared 3 bases from V and 4 bases from J, leaving 21 bases between. Germline loops: CDR1 MGHRA, CDR2 YSYEKL. CDR3 length: 17 amino acids. The CDR3 region is CASSHGLTGRLSETQYF. The CDR3 DNA is TGCGCCAGCAGCCATGGTCTTACAGGGAGGTTATCAGAGACCCAGTACTTC.

The chain links TRBV27 to TRBJ2-6, with 7 bases lining up with TRBD1. CDR1 and CDR2 (germline): MNHEY, SMNVEV (reference sequence). This CDR3 comprises 18 residues. Trimming cost V 7 bases and J 0 bases; bases outside gene matches: 12. CDR3 bases: TGTGCCAGCACAACTTCAGGGGACAGTGGCTCTGGGGCCAACGTCCTGACTTTC. It yields the protein CASTTSGDSGSGANVLTF.

The gene calls are TRBV21-1 and TRBJ1-5; the D segment call TRBD1 is taken from the table without a DNA check. TRBV21-1 is flagged as a pseudogene. The CDR3 length is 17 residues. CDR3: CASSGHRARVSNQPQHF. CDR3 DNA: TGTGCCAGCAGCGGCCACAGGGCTCGGGTGAGCAATCAGCCCCAGCATTTT.

V and J are TRBV12-5 and TRBJ2-3, with a possible D match to TRBD2 (6 bases). The CDR3 totals 16 residues. Germline-derived CDR1 and CDR2 are LGHNT and FRNRAP. Trimming removed 1 base at V and 0 bases at J, with 11 bases between. CDR3 in amino acids: CASGLGSSESTDTQYF. CDR3 DNA sequence: TGTGCTAGTGGTTTGGGTTCTAGCGAGAGCACAGATACGCAGTATTTT.

The CDR3, as DNA: TGCGCCAGCAGCACGGAGACAGGGGGCATATACGAGCAGTACTTC. It codes for CASSTETGGIYEQYF. The chain combines TRBV5-1 with TRBJ2-7; TRBD1 aligns across 10 bases. V trimming: 4 bases; J trimming: 4 bases; junction bases outside the gene matches: 8. This CDR3 is built from 15 residues. Per the germline V gene, CDR1 is SGHRS and CDR2 is YFSETQ.

The chain links TRBV7-2 to TRBJ1-5; TRBD1 might be the D (6 bases). The CDR3 contains 13 residues. Germline V gene sequence: CDR1 SGHTA, CDR2 FQGNSA. Trimming took off 3 bases at V and 5 bases at J, with 8 bases between the two ends. CDR3 region: CASSFRGDQPQHF. DNA of the CDR3: TGTGCCAGCAGCTTTAGGGGGGATCAGCCCCAGCATTTT.

The gene calls are TRBV5-8 and TRBJ1-1; D may be TRBD1 (6 bases). This CDR3 contains 14 residues. The germline V gene has CDR1 SGHTS and CDR2 YDEGEE. Trimming cost V 4 bases and J 9 bases, with 19 bases left between them. The CDR3 DNA reads TGTGCCAGCAGCACCTCCGGGACACGATATAAAGCTTTCTTT. Its translation is CASSTSGTRYKAFF.

CDR3 loop: CAGASDHNEKLFF. In nucleotides, the CDR3 is TGTGCCGGAGCATCAGACCATAATGAAAAACTGTTTTTT. V gene TRBV2 combines with J gene TRBJ1-4; unclear D gene. V was clipped by 11 bases and J by 4 bases, with 14 bases between them. Germline CDR1 is SNHLY and CDR2 is FYNNEI. CDR3 length equals 13 residues.

The chain uses TRBV6-1 and TRBJ2-3, with 8 bases fitting TRBD1. CDR1 and CDR2 (germline): MNHNS, SASEGT. The CDR3 totals 18 residues. V lost 2 bases and J lost 0; bases outside the gene matches: 10. Here the CDR3 reads CASSEIMGWDRSTDTQYF. The DNA of the CDR3 is TGTGCCAGCAGTGAAATCATGGGATGGGACAGGAGCACAGATACGCAGTATTTT.

The V call is TRBV3-1 (or the pseudogene TRBV3-2), the J call TRBJ1-5; D is uncertain. V lost 3 bases and J lost 8, with 11 bases in between. The V gene's germline CDR1 is LGHDT and CDR2 YNNKEL (reference sequence). The CDR3 extends over 13 amino acids. CDR3: CASSHEPPKPQHF. The CDR3 region has the DNA TGTGCCAGCAGCCATGAACCGCCCAAGCCCCAGCATTTT.

V gene TRBV24-1 combines with J gene TRBJ2-3; D may be TRBD1 or TRBD2 (5 bases each). Germline values: CDR1 KGHDR, CDR2 SFDVKD. Trimming took off 4 bases at V and 2 bases at J, with 12 bases between the two ends. The CDR3 totals 15 residues. The CDR3 sequence is CATSETGRNTDTQYF. As DNA, the CDR3 is TGTGCCACCAGTGAAACGGGACGAAACACAGATACGCAGTATTTT.

The chain is built from TRBV27 and TRBJ1-5, with D perhaps matching TRBD1 (5 bases). V was cut by 3 bases and J by 4 bases, with 7 bases left in between. The CDR3 sequence is 13 residues long. Per germline, CDR1 MNHEY and CDR2 SMNVEV (reference sequence). The CDR3 bases are TGTGCCAGCAGTTTTGGGGGGAATCAGCCCCAGCATTTT. Protein sequence: CASSFGGNQPQHF.

The V gene is TRBV2, the J gene TRBJ2-3, with D possibly TRBD2 on 5 matching bases. V was pared by 6 bases and J by 1 base, with 11 bases between. The CDR3 has 14 amino acids. CDR1 and CDR2 from the germline V gene are SNHLY and FYNNEI. CDR3 sequence (DNA): TGTGCCAGCAGGGGCGGGTGGGGCACAGATACGCAGTATTTT. Translation: CASRGGWGTDTQYF. Full variable domain (missing parts from reference TRBV2 and TRBJ2-3): EPEVTQTPSHQVTQMGQEVILRCVPISNHLYFYWYRQILGQKVEFLVSFYNNEISEKSEIFDDQFSVERPDGSNFTLKIRSTKLEDSAMYFCASRGGWGTDTQYFGPGTRLTVL.

The chain combines TRBV2 with TRBJ2-3; 8 bases are a match to TRBD2. CDR3 length: 15 amino acids. V lost 7 bases, J lost 0 bases, and 6 bases stayed unmatched. From germline, CDR1 is SNHLY and CDR2 FYNNEI. In nucleotides, the CDR3 is TGTGCCAGCACCCGGGAGGGACTAAGCACAGATACGCAGTATTTT. Protein product: CASTREGLSTDTQYF. The whole variable domain, filled in from reference TRBV2 and TRBJ2-3, reads EPEVTQTPSHQVTQMGQEVILRCVPISNHLYFYWYRQILGQKVEFLVSFYNNEISEKSEIFDDQFSVERPDGSNFTLKIRSTKLEDSAMYFCASTREGLSTDTQYFGPGTRLTVL.

This clone has only a few counts. The chain joins TRBV5-1 to TRBJ1-2; D possibly corresponds to TRBD1 (6 bases). CDR1 is SGHRS, CDR2 YFSETQ, per germline. This CDR3 contains 13 residues. Trimming removed 4 bases at V and 7 bases at J, with 14 bases between. CDR3 in DNA: TGCGCCAGCAGCGCACAGGGAACCTCTGGCTACACCTTC. It yields the protein CASSAQGTSGYTF.

The chain links TRBV15 to TRBJ2-5, with a weak D call TRBD1 (6 bases). The CDR3 consists of 14 residues. Germline V gene data show CDR1 as LNHNV and CDR2 as YYDKDF (reference sequence). Trimming left V 0 bases short and J 5 bases short, with 10 bases between. Written as DNA, the CDR3 is TGTGCCACCAGCAGAGACAGGGGTGAGGAGACCCAGTACTTC. Protein: CATSRDRGEETQYF.

This chain connects TRBV2 to TRBJ1-4; D may be TRBD1 (5 bases). V lost 7 bases and J lost 3, with 15 bases in between. Per germline, CDR1 SNHLY and CDR2 FYNNEI. The CDR3 contains 15 residues. CDR3 DNA: TGTGCCAGCACCATAGGAGGGGTCCCTAATGAAAAACTGTTTTTT. It encodes CASTIGGVPNEKLFF.

J is TRBJ1-1 and V is TRBV12-5; D not resolved. Trimming pared 0 bases from V and 3 bases from J, leaving 17 bases between. Germline V gene data show CDR1 as LGHNT and CDR2 as FRNRAP. The CDR3 runs 17 residues. The CDR3 loop is CASGLVLRGFWDTEAFF. The CDR3 coding sequence is TGTGCTAGTGGTTTGGTACTCCGTGGCTTTTGGGACACTGAAGCTTTCTTT.

The V call is TRBV7-9, the J call TRBJ1-2; D gene unclear. There are 13 residues in the CDR3. Trimming stripped 4 bases from V and 4 bases from J, with 10 bases between. Germline CDR1 SEHNR, CDR2 FQNEAQ (reference sequence). This CDR3 reads CASSSSAGYGYTF. In nucleotides, the CDR3 is TGTGCCAGCAGCTCTAGCGCGGGCTATGGCTACACCTTC. The full variable domain, completed using reference TRBV7-9 and TRBJ1-2, is DTGVSQNPRHKITKRGQNVTFRCDPISEHNRLYWYRQTLGQGPEFLTYFQNEAQLEKSRLLSDRFSAERPKGSFSTLEIQRTEQGDSAMYLCASSSSAGYGYTFGSGTRLTVV.

V gene TRBV7-8 combines with J gene TRBJ2-1; TRBD1 or TRBD2 may be the D gene (6 bases each). In germline, CDR1 is SGHVS, CDR2 FQNEAQ. Trimming took off 1 base at V and 12 bases at J, with 16 bases between the two ends. This CDR3 has 14 amino acids. CDR3 loop: CASSLEVGGRGQFF. The CDR3 DNA sequence: TGTGCCAGCAGCTTAGAGGTAGGGGGGAGAGGGCAGTTCTTC.

V is TRBV9 and J is TRBJ1-1; the D is unclear. Trimming pared 0 bases from V and 8 bases from J, leaving 14 bases between. This CDR3 is built from 14 residues. From germline, CDR1 is SGDLS and CDR2 YYNGEE. The CDR3 region has the DNA TGTGCCAGCAGCGTAGGTGGGGTCCCGGCCGAAGCTTTCTTT. Translated: CASSVGGVPAEAFF.

This chain uses TRBV4-3 with TRBJ2-7, with D maybe TRBD2 (5 bases). The CDR3 is made up of 16 amino acids. V shed 1 base and J shed 6 bases, with 19 bases lying between them. Germline CDR1 and CDR2: LGHNA and YSLEER. CDR3 sequence: CASSQGTRRNLAEQYF. CDR3 bases: TGCGCCAGCAGCCAAGGTACCCGCAGGAACCTAGCCGAGCAGTACTTC.

This sequence joins TRBV5-4 and TRBJ2-7, with 13 bases aligning to TRBD2. Germline V gives CDR1 SGHNT, CDR2 YYREEE (reference sequence). The CDR3 totals 16 residues. Trimming at V came to 3 bases and at J to 0 bases, leaving 3 bases not matched to a gene. The CDR3 spells CASSSGTSGTSYEQYF. CDR3 in DNA: TGTGCCAGCAGCTCTGGGACTAGCGGGACCTCCTACGAGCAGTACTTC.